This passage covers 9 T cell receptor beta chains from one sample sequenced in a study of beta chain features in type 1 diabetes. All of the isolated RNA was reverse transcribed, so expressed TCRB transcripts were sequenced. The method was immunoSEQ multiplex PCR; TCRdb's version includes in-frame clones alone and lacks a portion of them. The data hold 620,000 or so clones, with around a sixth observed a single time. Sequenced input: naive CD4+ T cells from blood. All receptors derive from a man aged 18 to 29 in good health.

With regard to this clone: Other DNA sequences in this sample translate to the same CDR3. This sequence joins TRBV2 and TRBJ1-1, with D unclear. Per the germline V gene, CDR1 is SNHLY and CDR2 is FYNNEI. The ends were cut back, 4 bases at V and 0 bases at J, with 0 bases in the middle. There are 11 residues in the CDR3. CDR3 bases: TGTGCCAGCAGTGTGAACACTGAAGCTTTCTTT. It yields the protein CASSVNTEAFF.

The J gene is TRBJ2-1, the V gene TRBV9, with D possibly TRBD2 on 6 matching bases. The length of the CDR3 is 16 residues. CDR1 is SGDLS, CDR2 YYNGEE, per germline. V was pared by 4 bases and J by 3 bases, with 17 bases between. The CDR3 sequence is CASSSRRDSLYNEQFF. In DNA form, the CDR3 reads TGTGCCAGCAGCTCCCGCCGGGACTCCCTCTACAATGAGCAGTTCTTC.

This clone was picked up a small number of times. The chain uses TRBV7-9 and TRBJ2-4, with 10 bases fitting TRBD2. This CDR3 comprises 18 residues. After removal of 5 bases from V and 0 bases from J, the junction contained 10 bases not matched to a gene. Germline CDR1 is SEHNR and CDR2 is FQNEAQ (reference sequence). The chain's CDR3 is CASSPRVGLALAKNIQYF. In nucleotides, the CDR3 is TGTGCCAGCAGCCCCCGTGTGGGACTAGCGTTAGCCAAAAACATTCAGTACTTC.

This clone has only a few counts. Other DNA sequences of this sample code for an identical CDR3. The rearrangement links TRBV7-9 to TRBJ2-5; 7 bases fit TRBD2. J gave up 2 bases and V 0 bases, and 3 bases lay outside the gene matches. Looked up from germline, CDR1 is SEHNR and CDR2 is FQNEAQ (reference sequence). This CDR3 has 15 residues. The CDR3 DNA sequence: TGTGCCAGCAGCTTAGCCGGGACTATTCAAGAGACCCAGTACTTC. This translates into CASSLAGTIQETQYF.

This clone was counted a few times. J is TRBJ1-1 and V is TRBV7-9; D perhaps matches TRBD1 (5 bases). Germline V CDR1 and CDR2: SEHNR, FQNEAQ (reference sequence). CDR3 length equals 16 residues. V gave up 5 bases and J gave up 0 bases, with 16 bases separating them. The CDR3 loop reads CASSVGTRTMNTEAFF. Here the CDR3 DNA reads TGTGCCAGCAGCGTGGGGACGAGGACTATGAACACTGAAGCTTTCTTT.

V usage is TRBV5-1 and J usage is TRBJ2-7; D tentatively reads TRBD1 or TRBD2 (5 bases each). Germline CDR1 and CDR2: SGHRS and YFSETQ. The CDR3 consists of 15 residues. The germline V and J ends were trimmed by 1 base and 1 base, with 12 bases remaining between them. For the CDR3, the DNA is TGCGCCAGCAGCTTGACTTTGGGACGGTCCTACGAGCAGTACTTC. Its protein product is CASSLTLGRSYEQYF.

The chain uses TRBV7-2 and TRBJ2-7, with 12 bases that match TRBD2. The CDR3 extends over 17 amino acids. Germline V gene lookup returns CDR1 SGHTA and CDR2 FQGNSA. V lost 5 bases and J lost 1; bases outside the gene matches: 9. The CDR3 bases are TGTGCCAGCAGCCTGCAACGACTAGCGGGAGCTTCCTACGAGCAGTACTTC. Translation: CASSLQRLAGASYEQYF.

This clone was picked up a small number of times. The chain is built from TRBV7-2 and TRBJ2-1; 7 bases agree with TRBD1. The V and J ends lost 4 bases and 11 bases, in that order; junction bases with no gene match: 8. Looked up from germline, CDR1 is SGHTA and CDR2 is FQGNSA. The CDR3 consists of 13 residues. In DNA, the CDR3 is TGTGCCAGCAGCTCCCCGGACAGGAAGAAGCAGTTCTTC. It encodes CASSSPDRKKQFF.

A few counts support this clone. CDR3 in amino acids: CASSQYTENRTDTQYF. CDR3 DNA: TGCGCCAGCAGTCAATATACAGAAAACCGAACAGATACGCAGTATTTT. The J gene is TRBJ2-3, the V gene TRBV23-1; no firm D call. TRBV23-1 is reported as an ORF; its role is uncertain. CDR3 length: 16 residues. V gave up 1 base and J gave up 3 bases, with 14 bases separating them.